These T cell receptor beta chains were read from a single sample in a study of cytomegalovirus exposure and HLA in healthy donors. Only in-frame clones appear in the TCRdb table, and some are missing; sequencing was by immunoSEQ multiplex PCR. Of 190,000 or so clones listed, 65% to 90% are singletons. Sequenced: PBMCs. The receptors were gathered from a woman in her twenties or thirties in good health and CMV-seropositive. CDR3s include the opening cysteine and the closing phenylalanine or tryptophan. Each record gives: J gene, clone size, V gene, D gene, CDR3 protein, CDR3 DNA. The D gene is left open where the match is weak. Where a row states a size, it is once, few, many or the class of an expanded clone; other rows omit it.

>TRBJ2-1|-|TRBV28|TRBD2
CASSSSGSLFF
TGTGCCAGCAGTTCTAGCGGGTCTCTGTTCTTC
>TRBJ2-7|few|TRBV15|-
CATSRPSGGYEQYF
TGTGCCACCAGCAGACCGTCTGGCGGGTACGAGCAGTACTTC
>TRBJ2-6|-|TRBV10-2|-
CASLYQGRSGANVLTF
TGCGCCAGCCTCTACCAGGGCCGATCTGGGGCCAACGTCCTGACTTTC
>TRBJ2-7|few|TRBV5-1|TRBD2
CASRSLAGPYEQYF
TGCGCCAGCAGAAGTCTAGCGGGTCCCTACGAGCAGTACTTC
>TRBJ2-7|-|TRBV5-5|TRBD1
CASSSDTGVENF
TGTGCCAGCAGCTCAGATACAGGGGTCGAGAACTTC
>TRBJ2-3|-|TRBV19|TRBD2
CASSSMAGGSGTDTQYF
TGTGCCAGTAGCTCTATGGCGGGAGGGTCGGGCACAGATACGCAGTATTTT
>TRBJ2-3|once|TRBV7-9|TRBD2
CASSLERGHADTQYF
TGTGCCAGCAGCTTAGAGCGGGGGCACGCAGATACGCAGTATTTT
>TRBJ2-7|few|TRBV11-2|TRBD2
CASSLEGGSAYEQYF
TGTGCCAGCAGCTTAGAGGGCGGGAGCGCCTACGAGCAGTACTTC
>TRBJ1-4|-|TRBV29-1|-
CSVVDGKLFF
TGCAGCGTTGTAGACGGAAAACTGTTTTTT
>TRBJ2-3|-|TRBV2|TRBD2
CASSEALLAGGGDTQYF
TGTGCCAGCAGTGAAGCGCTTCTAGCGGGAGGTGGAGATACGCAGTATTTT
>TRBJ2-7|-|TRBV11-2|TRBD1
CASSPTWDRGRHDEQYF
TGTGCCAGCAGCCCTACATGGGACAGGGGGCGTCACGACGAGCAGTACTTC
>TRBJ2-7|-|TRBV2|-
CASSGASAHFSYEQYF
TGTGCCAGCAGTGGGGCTAGCGCGCACTTCTCCTACGAGCAGTACTTC
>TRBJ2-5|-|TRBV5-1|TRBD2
CASSSGGETQYF
TGCGCCAGCAGTTCGGGGGGAGAGACCCAGTACTTC
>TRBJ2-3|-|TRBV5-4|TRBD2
CAIPTSGNPTDTQYF
TGTGCCATCCCGACTAGCGGGAACCCCACAGATACGCAGTATTTT
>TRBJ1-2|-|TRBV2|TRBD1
CASLTGVLGYTF
TGTGCCAGCCTGACAGGGGTTCTTGGCTACACCTTC
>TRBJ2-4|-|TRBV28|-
CASSLGGSKNIQYF
TGTGCCAGCAGTTTAGGCGGATCCAAAAACATTCAGTACTTC
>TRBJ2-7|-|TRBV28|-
CASSLAGARGEQYF
TGTGCCAGCAGTTTAGCGGGGGCTAGGGGCGAGCAGTACTTC
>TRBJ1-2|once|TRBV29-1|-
CSVVRHNYGYTF
TGCAGCGTTGTGCGCCATAACTATGGCTACACCTTC
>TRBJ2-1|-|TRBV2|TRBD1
CASRDRSSYNEQFF
TGTGCCAGCAGGGACAGGAGCTCCTACAATGAGCAGTTCTTC
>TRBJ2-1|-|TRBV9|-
CASSFSGTANNEQFF
TGTGCCAGCAGCTTCTCAGGTACTGCAAACAATGAGCAGTTCTTC
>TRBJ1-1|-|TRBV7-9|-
CASSFGGLNTEAFF
TGTGCCAGCAGCTTCGGAGGGTTGAACACTGAAGCTTTCTTT
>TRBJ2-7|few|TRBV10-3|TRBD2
CAISEPRLAGGNEQYF
TGTGCCATCAGTGAGCCTAGACTAGCGGGAGGTAACGAGCAGTACTTC
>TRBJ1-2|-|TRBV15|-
CATSRDPGANYGYTF
TGTGCCACCAGCAGAGACCCGGGAGCGAACTATGGCTACACCTTC
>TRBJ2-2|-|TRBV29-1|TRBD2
CSVETSGRESGELFF
TGCAGCGTTGAAACGAGCGGGAGGGAGTCTGGGGAGCTGTTTTTT
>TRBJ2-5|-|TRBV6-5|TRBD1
CASSYSRGPQETQYF
TGTGCCAGCAGTTACTCGAGGGGGCCCCAAGAGACCCAGTACTTC
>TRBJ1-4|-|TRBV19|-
CASKQTNEKLFF
TGTGCCAGTAAGCAAACTAATGAAAAACTGTTTTTT
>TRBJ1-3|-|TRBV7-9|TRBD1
CASSLGAGGYSSGNTIYF
TGTGCCAGCAGCTTAGGTGCAGGGGGCTATAGCTCTGGAAACACCATATATTTT
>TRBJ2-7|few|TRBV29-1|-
CSVEEQVRRYF
TGCAGCGTTGAGGAACAGGTTAGACGGTACTTC
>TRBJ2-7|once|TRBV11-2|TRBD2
CASSFEGGSPHEQYF
TGTGCCAGCAGCTTTGAAGGCGGGAGTCCCCACGAGCAGTACTTC
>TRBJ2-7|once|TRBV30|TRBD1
CAWSATGGPTFYEQYF
TGTGCCTGGAGTGCGACAGGGGGACCAACGTTCTACGAGCAGTACTTC
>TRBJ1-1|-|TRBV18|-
CASSPGRDTEAFF
TGTGCCAGCTCACCAGGGCGGGACACTGAAGCTTTCTTT
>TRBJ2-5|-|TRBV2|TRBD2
CASTHHAGTSGKRGETQYF
TGTGCCAGCACGCACCACGCCGGGACTAGCGGGAAGAGGGGGGAGACCCAGTACTTC
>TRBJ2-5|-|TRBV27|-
CASSSNPRTRHQETQYF
TGTGCCAGCAGTTCTAACCCACGGACACGCCACCAAGAGACCCAGTACTTC
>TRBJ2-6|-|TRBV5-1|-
CASSLTDRGANVLTF
TGCGCCAGCAGCTTGACCGACAGGGGGGCCAACGTCCTGACTTTC
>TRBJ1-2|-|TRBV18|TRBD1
CASSRNRDREVDGYTF
TGTGCCAGCTCCCGGAATCGAGACAGGGAGGTCGATGGCTACACCTTC
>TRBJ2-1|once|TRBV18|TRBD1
CASSNGQGATGEQFF
TGTGCCAGCTCAAACGGACAGGGGGCTACGGGTGAGCAGTTCTTC
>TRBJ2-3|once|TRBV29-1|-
CSAFEGATGTQYF
TGCAGCGCCTTCGAGGGAGCCACCGGTACGCAGTATTTT
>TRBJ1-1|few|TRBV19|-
CASSIFGGVEAFF
TGTGCCAGTAGTATTTTCGGGGGGGTTGAAGCTTTCTTT
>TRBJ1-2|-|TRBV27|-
CASSSGAPLYGYTF
TGTGCCAGCAGTTCAGGGGCCCCCCTCTATGGCTACACCTTC
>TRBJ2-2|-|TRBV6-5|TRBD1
CASSTMRGPTGELFF
TGTGCCAGCAGTACGATGAGGGGGCCTACCGGGGAGCTGTTTTTT
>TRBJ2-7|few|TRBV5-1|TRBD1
CASSLQGDEQYF
TGCGCCAGCAGCTTACAGGGGGACGAGCAGTACTTC
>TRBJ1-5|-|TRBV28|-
CASSSLPGALEPQHF
TGTGCCAGCAGTTCCCTCCCAGGGGCCCTTGAGCCCCAGCATTTT
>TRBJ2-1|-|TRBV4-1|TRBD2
CASSQTGTSLGEQFF
TGCGCCAGCAGCCAGACCGGGACTAGCTTGGGTGAGCAGTTCTTC